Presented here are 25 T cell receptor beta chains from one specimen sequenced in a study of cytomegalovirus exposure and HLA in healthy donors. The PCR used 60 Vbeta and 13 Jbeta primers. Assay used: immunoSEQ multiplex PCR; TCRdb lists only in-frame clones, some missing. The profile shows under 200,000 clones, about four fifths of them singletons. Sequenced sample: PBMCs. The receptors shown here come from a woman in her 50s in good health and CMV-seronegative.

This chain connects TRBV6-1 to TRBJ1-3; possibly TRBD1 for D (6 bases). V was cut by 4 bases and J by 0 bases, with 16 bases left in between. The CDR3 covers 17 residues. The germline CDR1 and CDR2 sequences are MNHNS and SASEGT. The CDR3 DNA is TGTGCCAGCAGTGGGACCGGGACACTTTACTCTGGAAACACCATATATTTT. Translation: CASSGTGTLYSGNTIYF.

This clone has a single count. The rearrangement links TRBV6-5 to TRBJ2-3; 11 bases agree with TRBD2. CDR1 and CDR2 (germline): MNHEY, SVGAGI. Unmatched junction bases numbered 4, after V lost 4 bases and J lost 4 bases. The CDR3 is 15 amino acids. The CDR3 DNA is TGTGCCAGCAGTTTACTAGCGGGAGAACCAGATACGCAGTATTTT. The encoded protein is CASSLLAGEPDTQYF.

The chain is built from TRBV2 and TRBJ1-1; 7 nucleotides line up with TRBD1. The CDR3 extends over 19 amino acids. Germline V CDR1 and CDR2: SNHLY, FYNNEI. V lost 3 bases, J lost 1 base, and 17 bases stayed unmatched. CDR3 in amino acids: CASSEGAPGGYPENTEAFF. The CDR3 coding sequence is TGTGCCAGCAGTGAGGGGGCGCCAGGGGGTTACCCCGAGAACACTGAAGCTTTCTTT.

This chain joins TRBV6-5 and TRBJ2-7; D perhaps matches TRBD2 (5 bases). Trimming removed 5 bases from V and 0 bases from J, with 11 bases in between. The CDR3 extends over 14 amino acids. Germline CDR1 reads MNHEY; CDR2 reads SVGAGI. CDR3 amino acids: CASSVAGVSYEQYF. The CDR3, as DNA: TGTGCCAGCAGTGTCGCCGGGGTCTCCTACGAGCAGTACTTC.

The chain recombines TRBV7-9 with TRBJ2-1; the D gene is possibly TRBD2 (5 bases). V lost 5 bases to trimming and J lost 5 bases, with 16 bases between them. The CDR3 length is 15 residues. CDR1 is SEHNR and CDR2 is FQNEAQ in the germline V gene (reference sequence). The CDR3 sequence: CASSPLRAANNEQFF. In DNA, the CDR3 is TGTGCCAGCAGCCCCCTGAGGGCGGCTAACAATGAGCAGTTCTTC.

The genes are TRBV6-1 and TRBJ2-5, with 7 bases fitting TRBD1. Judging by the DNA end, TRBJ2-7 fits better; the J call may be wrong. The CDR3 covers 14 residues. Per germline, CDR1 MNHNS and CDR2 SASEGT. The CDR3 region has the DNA TGTGCCAGCAGATTACAGGGGAACCCCTACGAGCAGTACTTC. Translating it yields CASRLQGNPYEQYF.

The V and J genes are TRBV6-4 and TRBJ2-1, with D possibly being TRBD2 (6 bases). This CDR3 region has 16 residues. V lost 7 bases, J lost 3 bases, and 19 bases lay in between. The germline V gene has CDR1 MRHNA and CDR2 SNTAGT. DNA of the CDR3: TGTGCCAGCAATGCTCACCCGGGAGTAGTCTACAATGAGCAGTTCTTC. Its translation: CASNAHPGVVYNEQFF.

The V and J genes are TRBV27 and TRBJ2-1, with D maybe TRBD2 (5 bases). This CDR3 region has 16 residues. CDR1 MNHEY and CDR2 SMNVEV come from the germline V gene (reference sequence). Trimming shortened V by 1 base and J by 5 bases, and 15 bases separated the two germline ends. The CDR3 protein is CASSLFALGRDNEQFF. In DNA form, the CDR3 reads TGTGCCAGCAGTTTATTCGCTCTGGGGAGAGACAATGAGCAGTTCTTC.

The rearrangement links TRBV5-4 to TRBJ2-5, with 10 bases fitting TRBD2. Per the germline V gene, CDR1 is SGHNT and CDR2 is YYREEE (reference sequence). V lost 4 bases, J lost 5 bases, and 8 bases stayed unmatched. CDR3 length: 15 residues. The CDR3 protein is CASSPIAGGGETQYF. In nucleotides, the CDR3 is TGTGCCAGCAGCCCCATAGCGGGGGGCGGGGAGACCCAGTACTTC. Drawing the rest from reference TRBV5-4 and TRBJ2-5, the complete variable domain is ETGVTQSPTHLIKTRGQQVTLRCSSQSGHNTVSWYQQALGQGPQFIFQYYREEENGRGNFPPRFSGLQFPNYSSELNVNALELDDSALYLCASSPIAGGGETQYFGPGTRLLVL.

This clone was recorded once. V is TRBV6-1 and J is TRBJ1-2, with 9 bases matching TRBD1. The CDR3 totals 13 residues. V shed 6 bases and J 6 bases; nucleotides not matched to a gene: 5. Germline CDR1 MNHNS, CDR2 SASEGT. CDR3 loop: CASRTGGKDGYTF. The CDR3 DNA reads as TGTGCCAGCAGGACAGGGGGAAAGGATGGCTACACCTTC.

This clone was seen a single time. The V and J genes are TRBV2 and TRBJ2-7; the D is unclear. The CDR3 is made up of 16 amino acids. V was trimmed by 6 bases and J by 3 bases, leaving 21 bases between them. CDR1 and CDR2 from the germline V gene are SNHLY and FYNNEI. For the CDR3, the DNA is TGTGCCAGCAGGGAAACCTCCACTGGGCGCTTCTACGAGCAGTACTTC. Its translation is CASRETSTGRFYEQYF.

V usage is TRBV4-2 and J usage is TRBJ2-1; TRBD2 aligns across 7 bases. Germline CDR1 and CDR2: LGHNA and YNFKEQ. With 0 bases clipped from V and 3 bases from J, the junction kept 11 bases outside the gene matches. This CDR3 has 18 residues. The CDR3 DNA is TGTGCCAGCAGCCAAGATCAACTAGCGCTGCAAATCTACAATGAGCAGTTCTTC. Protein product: CASSQDQLALQIYNEQFF.

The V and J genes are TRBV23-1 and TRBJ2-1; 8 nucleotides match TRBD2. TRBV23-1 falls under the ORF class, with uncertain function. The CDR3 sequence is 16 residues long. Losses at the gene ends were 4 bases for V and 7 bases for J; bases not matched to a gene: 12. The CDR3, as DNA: TGCGCCAGCAGTCGGTTAGGGACTAGTGGGCGGAATGAGCAGTTCTTC. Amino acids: CASSRLGTSGRNEQFF.

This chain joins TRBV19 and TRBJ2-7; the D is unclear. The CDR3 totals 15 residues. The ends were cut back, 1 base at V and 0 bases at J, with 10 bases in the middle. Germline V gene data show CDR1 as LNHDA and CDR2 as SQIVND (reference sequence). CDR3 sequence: CASSIGWSGSYEQYF. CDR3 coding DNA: TGTGCCAGTAGTATAGGGTGGTCGGGCTCCTACGAGCAGTACTTC.

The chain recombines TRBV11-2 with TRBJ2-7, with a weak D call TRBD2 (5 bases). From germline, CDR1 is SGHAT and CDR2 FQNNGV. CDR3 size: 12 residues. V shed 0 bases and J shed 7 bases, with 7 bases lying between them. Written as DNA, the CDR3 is TGTGCCAGCAGCTTAGACGAGGGAGAGCAGTACTTC. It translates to CASSLDEGEQYF. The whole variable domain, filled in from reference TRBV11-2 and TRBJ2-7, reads EAGVAQSPRYKIIEKRQSVAFWCNPISGHATLYWYQQILGQGPKLLIQFQNNGVVDDSQLPKDRFSAERLKGVDSTLKIQPAKLEDSAVYLCASSLDEGEQYFGPGTRLTVT.

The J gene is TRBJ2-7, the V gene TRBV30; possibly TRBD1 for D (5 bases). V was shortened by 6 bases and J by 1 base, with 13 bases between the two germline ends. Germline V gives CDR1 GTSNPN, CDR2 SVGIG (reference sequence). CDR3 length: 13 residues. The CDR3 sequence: CACMTVNSYEQYF. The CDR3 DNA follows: TGTGCCTGTATGACAGTAAATTCCTACGAGCAGTACTTC. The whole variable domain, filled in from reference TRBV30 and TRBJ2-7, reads SQTIHQWPATLVQPVGSPLSLECTVEGTSNPNLYWYRQAAGRGLQLLFYSVGIGQISSEVPQNLSASRPQDRQFILSSKKLLLSDSGFYLCACMTVNSYEQYFGPGTRLTVT.

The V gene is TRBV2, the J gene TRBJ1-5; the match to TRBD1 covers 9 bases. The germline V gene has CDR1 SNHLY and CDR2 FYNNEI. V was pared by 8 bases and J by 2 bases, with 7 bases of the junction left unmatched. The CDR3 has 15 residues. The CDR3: CASQKGQGGNQPQHF. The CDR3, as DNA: TGTGCCAGCCAAAAGGGACAGGGAGGCAATCAGCCCCAGCATTTT.

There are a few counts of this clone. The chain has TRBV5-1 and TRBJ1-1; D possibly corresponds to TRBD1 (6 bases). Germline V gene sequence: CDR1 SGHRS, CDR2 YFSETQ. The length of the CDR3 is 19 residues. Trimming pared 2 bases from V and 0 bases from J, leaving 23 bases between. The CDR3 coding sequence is TGCGCCAGCAGCTTACGATCGGACAGTTCCCTGGGGCTGAACACTGAAGCTTTCTTT. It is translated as CASSLRSDSSLGLNTEAFF.

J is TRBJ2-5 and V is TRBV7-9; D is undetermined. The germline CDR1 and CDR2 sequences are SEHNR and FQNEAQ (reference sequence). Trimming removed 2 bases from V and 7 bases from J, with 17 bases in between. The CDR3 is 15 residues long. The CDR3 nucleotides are TGTGCCAGCAGCTTAAATGGAGCCTCCCTGGGGACCCAGTACTTC. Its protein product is CASSLNGASLGTQYF. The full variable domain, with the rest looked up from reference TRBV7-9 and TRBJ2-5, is DTGVSQNPRHKITKRGQNVTFRCDPISEHNRLYWYRQTLGQGPEFLTYFQNEAQLEKSRLLSDRFSAERPKGSFSTLEIQRTEQGDSAMYLCASSLNGASLGTQYFGPGTRLLVL.

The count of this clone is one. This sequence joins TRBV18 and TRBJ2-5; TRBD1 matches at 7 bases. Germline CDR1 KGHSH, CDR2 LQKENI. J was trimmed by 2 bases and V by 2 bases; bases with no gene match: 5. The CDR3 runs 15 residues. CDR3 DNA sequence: TGTGCCAGCTCACCATCGTCACAGGGGCAAGAGACCCAGTACTTC. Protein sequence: CASSPSSQGQETQYF.

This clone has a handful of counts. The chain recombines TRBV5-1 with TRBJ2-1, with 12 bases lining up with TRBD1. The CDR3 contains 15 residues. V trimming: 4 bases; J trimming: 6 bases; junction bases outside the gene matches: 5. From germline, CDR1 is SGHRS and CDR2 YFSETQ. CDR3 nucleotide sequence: TGCGCCAGCAGCAAGGGGGACAGGGGGCTCAATGAGCAGTTCTTC. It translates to CASSKGDRGLNEQFF.

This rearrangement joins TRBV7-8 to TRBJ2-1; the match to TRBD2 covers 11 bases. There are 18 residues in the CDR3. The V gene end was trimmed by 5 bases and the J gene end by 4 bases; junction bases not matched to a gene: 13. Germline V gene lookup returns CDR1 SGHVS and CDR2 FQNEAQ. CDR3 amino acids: CASSLGWASGRSYNEQFF. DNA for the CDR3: TGTGCCAGCAGCCTAGGGTGGGCTAGCGGGAGGTCGTACAATGAGCAGTTCTTC.

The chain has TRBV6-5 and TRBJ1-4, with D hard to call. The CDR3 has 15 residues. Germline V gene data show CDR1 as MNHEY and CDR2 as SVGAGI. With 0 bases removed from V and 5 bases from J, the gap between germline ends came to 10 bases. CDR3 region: CASSYSNRPNEKLFF. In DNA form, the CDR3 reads TGTGCCAGCAGTTACTCGAACAGACCCAATGAAAAACTGTTTTTT.

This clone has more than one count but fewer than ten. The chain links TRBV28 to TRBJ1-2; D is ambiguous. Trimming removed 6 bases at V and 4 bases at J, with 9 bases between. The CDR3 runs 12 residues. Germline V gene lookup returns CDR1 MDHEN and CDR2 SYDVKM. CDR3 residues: CASSNSGYGYTF. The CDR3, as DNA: TGTGCCAGCAGCAATTCGGGCTATGGCTACACCTTC.

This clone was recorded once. CDR3 sequence reads: CASRPITPPDEQYF. The CDR3 nucleotides are TGTGCCAGCAGGCCTATTACTCCTCCGGACGAGCAGTACTTC. The chain joins TRBV25-1 to TRBJ2-7; D is uncertain. Germline CDR1 reads MGHDK; CDR2 reads SYGVNS. The ends were cut back, 6 bases at V and 5 bases at J, with 17 bases in the middle. This CDR3 has 14 residues.